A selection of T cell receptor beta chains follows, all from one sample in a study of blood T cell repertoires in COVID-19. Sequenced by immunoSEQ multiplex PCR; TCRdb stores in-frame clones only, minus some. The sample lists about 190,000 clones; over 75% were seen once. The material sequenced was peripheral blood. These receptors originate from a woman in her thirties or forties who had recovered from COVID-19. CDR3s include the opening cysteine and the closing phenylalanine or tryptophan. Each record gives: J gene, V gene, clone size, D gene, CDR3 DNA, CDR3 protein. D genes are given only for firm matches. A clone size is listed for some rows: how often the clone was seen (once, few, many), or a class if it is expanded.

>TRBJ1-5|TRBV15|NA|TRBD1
TGTGCCACCAGCACCCAGGGGGCTAGGAACAATCAGCCCCAGCATTTT
CATSTQGARNNQPQHF
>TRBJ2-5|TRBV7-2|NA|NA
TGTGCCAGCAGCCAGACTACCGGAGGGGACCAGTACTTC
CASSQTTGGDQYF
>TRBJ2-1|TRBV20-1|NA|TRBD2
TGCAGTGCTAGAATGCGGGAGAAAACGTTCTTC
CSARMREKTFF
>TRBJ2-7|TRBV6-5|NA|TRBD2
TGTGCCAGCTCGCGGGGGATCTCCTACGAGCAGTACTTC
CASSRGISYEQYF
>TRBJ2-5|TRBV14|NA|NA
TGTGCCAGCAGCCTAACAGCGGCACTGGGGACCCAGTACTTC
CASSLTAALGTQYF
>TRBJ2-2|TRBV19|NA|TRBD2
TGTGCCAGTAGTATCACTAGCGTCACCGGGGAGCTGTTTTTT
CASSITSVTGELFF
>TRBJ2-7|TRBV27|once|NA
TGTGCCAGCAGTTTAAGGACAGAATACGAGCAGTACTTC
CASSLRTEYEQYF
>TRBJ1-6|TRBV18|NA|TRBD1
TGTGCCAGCTCACCAGGGTCCGGGACAGGGCAGTCACCCCTCCACTTT
CASSPGSGTGQSPLHF
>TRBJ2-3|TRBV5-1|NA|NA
TGCGCCAGCAGCTTGGTTCCCCAGAACACAGATACGCAGTATTTT
CASSLVPQNTDTQYF
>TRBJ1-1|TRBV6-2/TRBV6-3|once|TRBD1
TGTGCCAGCAGTAAAAGACAGGGCTACACTGAAGCTTTCTTT
CASSKRQGYTEAFF
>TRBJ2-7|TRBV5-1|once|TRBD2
TGCGCCAGCAGCTGGTCTAGCGGGGGGCTCTACGAGCAGTACTTC
CASSWSSGGLYEQYF
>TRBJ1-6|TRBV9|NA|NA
TGTGCCAGCAGCCTCAGGCGGGAGGAGTCACCCCTCCACTTT
CASSLRREESPLHF
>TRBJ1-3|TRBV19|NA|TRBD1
TGTGCCAGTAGTATTTATGGACAGGGTGTTGCTGGAAACACCATATATTTT
CASSIYGQGVAGNTIYF
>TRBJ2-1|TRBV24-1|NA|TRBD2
TGTGCCACCAGTGATTATCGTGGGCTAGCGGGAGGAAAATACAATGAGCAGTTCTTC
CATSDYRGLAGGKYNEQFF
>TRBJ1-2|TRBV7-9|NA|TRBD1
TGTGCCAGTACAGGGGGTGACAACCTTAACTATGGCTACACCTTC
CASTGGDNLNYGYTF
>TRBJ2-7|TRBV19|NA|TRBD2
TGTGCCAGCTCCCTAAGGGGACTAGCGGAGGGCAACGAGCAGTACTTC
CASSLRGLAEGNEQYF
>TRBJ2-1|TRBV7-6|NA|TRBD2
TGTGCCAGCAGCTTAGAGGCTAGCGGGAGGGCCGATAATGAGCAGTTCTTC
CASSLEASGRADNEQFF
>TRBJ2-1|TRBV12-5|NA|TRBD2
TGTGCTAGTGGTCCGCGACTAGCGGGAGCTGAGCAGTTCTTC
CASGPRLAGAEQFF
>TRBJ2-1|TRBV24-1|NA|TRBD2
TGTGCCACCAGTGATTTAGGGACTAGCGGCAATGAGCAGTTCTTC
CATSDLGTSGNEQFF
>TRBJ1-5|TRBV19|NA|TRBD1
TGTGCCAGTAGTCTGGACAGGGATAGCAATCAGCCCCAGCATTTT
CASSLDRDSNQPQHF
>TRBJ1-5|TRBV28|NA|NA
TGTGCCAGCGGCCTTTATAGCAATCAGCCCCAGCATTTT
CASGLYSNQPQHF
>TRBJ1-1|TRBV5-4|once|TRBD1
TGTGCCAGCAGCTTAGCCGGGACAGGGAACACTGAAGCTTTCTTT
CASSLAGTGNTEAFF
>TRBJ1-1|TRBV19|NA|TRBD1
TGTGCCAGTAGTAGGGACAGCCCGAACACTGAAGCTTTCTTT
CASSRDSPNTEAFF
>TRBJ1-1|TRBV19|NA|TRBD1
TGTGCCAGTAGACTATTCCACTCGGGACAGGGGAACACTGAAGCTTTCTTT
CASRLFHSGQGNTEAFF
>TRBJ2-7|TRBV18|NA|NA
TGTGCCAGCTCAAAAGCTAATCCCTTACAGGGCTACTCCTACGAGCAGTACTTC
CASSKANPLQGYSYEQYF
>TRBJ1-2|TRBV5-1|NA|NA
TGCGCCAGCAGCTTGGCCGCAGGGGAGTATGGCTACACCTTC
CASSLAAGEYGYTF
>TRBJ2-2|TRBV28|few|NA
TGTGCCAGCAGGTTGGCAGGGGAGCTGTTTTTT
CASRLAGELFF
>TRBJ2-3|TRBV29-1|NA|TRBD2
TGCAGCGTTGCAGCAAGGGGAGGGACAGATACGCAGTATTTT
CSVAARGGTDTQYF
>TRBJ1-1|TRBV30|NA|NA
TGTGCCTGGAACGGGAGGACCTTCACTGAAGCTTTCTTT
CAWNGRTFTEAFF
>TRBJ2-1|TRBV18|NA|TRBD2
TGTGCCAGCTCACCGCTGGCTAGCGGGTACAATGAGCAGTTCTTC
CASSPLASGYNEQFF
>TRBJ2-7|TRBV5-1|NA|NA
TGCGCCAGCAGCTTAGAAGGGGCGGGAACCGGCTACGAGCAGTACTTC
CASSLEGAGTGYEQYF
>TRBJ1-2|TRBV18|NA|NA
TGTGCCAGCTCACCAGGAGCAGAATCTAACTATGGCTACACCTTC
CASSPGAESNYGYTF
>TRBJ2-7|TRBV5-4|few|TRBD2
TGTGCCAGCAGCCTAGGACTAGCGGGCAGTGTTTACGAGCAGTACTTC
CASSLGLAGSVYEQYF
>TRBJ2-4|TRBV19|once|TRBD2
TGTGCCAGTAGCCCGGGTGCTAGCGGGATGATTAGCATTCAGTACTTC
CASSPGASGMISIQYF
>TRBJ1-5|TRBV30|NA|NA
TGTGCCTGGAACAGAAATAGCAATCAGCCCCAGCATTTT
CAWNRNSNQPQHF
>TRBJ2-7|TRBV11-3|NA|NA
TGTGCCAGCAGCCCTTATCCAGGGGCCTACGAGCAGTACTTC
CASSPYPGAYEQYF
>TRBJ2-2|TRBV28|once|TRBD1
TGTGCCAGCAGTCAATCGGGGACAGGGCACACCGGGGAGCTGTTTTTT
CASSQSGTGHTGELFF
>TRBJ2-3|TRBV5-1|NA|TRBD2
TGCGCCAGCAGCCCATCTCTAGCGGGAGGAACAGATACGCAGTATTTT
CASSPSLAGGTDTQYF
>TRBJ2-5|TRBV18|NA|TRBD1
TGTGCCAGCTCAGAGCGACAGGGGAAAGAGACCCAGTACTTC
CASSERQGKETQYF
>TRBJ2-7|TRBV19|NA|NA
TGTGCCAGTAGCCCAGACATGGGGGGGCATCTTCCCTACGAGCAGTACTTC
CASSPDMGGHLPYEQYF
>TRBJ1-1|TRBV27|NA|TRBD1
TGTGCCAGCAGCCTCGGGACAGGGGTCGGTAAGAACACTGAAGCTTTCTTT
CASSLGTGVGKNTEAFF
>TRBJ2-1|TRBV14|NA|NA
TGTGCCAGCAGCCAGAACCGGAATGAGCAGTTCTTC
CASSQNRNEQFF
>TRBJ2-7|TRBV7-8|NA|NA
TGTGCCAGCAGCCTAGGGGCAACCACCTACGAGCAGTACTTC
CASSLGATTYEQYF
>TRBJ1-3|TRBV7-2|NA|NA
TGTGCCAGCAGCTCGAACTCAGGAAACACCATATATTTT
CASSSNSGNTIYF
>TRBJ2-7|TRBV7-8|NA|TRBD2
TGTGCCAGCAGCTTACTAGCGGGAGTTTACGAGCAGTACTTC
CASSLLAGVYEQYF
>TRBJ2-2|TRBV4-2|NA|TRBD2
TGTGCCAGCAGCGCACGAATAGCGGGAGCGTTCCCCGGGGAGCTGTTTTTT
CASSARIAGAFPGELFF
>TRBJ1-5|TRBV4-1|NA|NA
TGCGCCAGCAGATCTGAACTAAATCAGCCCCAGCATTTT
CASRSELNQPQHF
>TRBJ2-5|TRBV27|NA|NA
TGTGCCAGCAGACGAGGACAGTATCAAGAGACCCAGTACTTC
CASRRGQYQETQYF
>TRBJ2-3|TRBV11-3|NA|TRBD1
TGTGCCAGCAGCCAGGGACAGGGGAACACAGATACGCAGTATTTT
CASSQGQGNTDTQYF
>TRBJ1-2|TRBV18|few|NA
TGTGCCAGCTCACCGGAGGCGGCTGGCTATGGCTACACCTTC
CASSPEAAGYGYTF
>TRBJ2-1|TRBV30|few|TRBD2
TGTGCCTGGGTGGGCCAACTAGCGGGAGATGTGCGGGATGAGCAGTTCTTC
CAWVGQLAGDVRDEQFF
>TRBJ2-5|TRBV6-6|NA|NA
TGTGCCAGCAGTTCAAGCGAAGAGACCCAGTACTTC
CASSSSEETQYF
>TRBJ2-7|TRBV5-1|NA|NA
TGCGCCAGCAGCACCTCACAGGCTCGCGGCTACGAGCAGTACTTC
CASSTSQARGYEQYF
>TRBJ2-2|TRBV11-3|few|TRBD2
TGTGCCAGCAGTGGGTCGACCGGGACTAGCGGGGCCGGGGAGCTGTTTTTT
CASSGSTGTSGAGELFF
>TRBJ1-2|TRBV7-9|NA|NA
TGTGCCAGCAGCTCCCTTAGCCTAGGTGCAACTCTCTATGGCTACACCTTC
CASSSLSLGATLYGYTF
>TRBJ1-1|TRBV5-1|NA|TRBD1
TGCGCCAGCAGCGGAGACAGGGGGCTAGGCGCTGAAGCTTTCTTT
CASSGDRGLGAEAFF
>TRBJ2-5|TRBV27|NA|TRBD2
TGTGCCAGCAGTCGAGGAGGGACTAGCGGGAGGGCCGAAGAGACCCAGTACTTC
CASSRGGTSGRAEETQYF
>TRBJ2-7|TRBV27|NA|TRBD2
TGTGCCAGCAGTTCGGGTATCGGGAGGATCTACGAGCAGTACTTC
CASSSGIGRIYEQYF
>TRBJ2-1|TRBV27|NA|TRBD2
TGTGCCAGCAGTTCTAGCGGGATTTCCTACAATGAGCAGTTCTTC
CASSSSGISYNEQFF
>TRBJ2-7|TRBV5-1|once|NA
TGCGCCAGCAGCAAGGACTTAACCTACGAGCAGTACTTC
CASSKDLTYEQYF